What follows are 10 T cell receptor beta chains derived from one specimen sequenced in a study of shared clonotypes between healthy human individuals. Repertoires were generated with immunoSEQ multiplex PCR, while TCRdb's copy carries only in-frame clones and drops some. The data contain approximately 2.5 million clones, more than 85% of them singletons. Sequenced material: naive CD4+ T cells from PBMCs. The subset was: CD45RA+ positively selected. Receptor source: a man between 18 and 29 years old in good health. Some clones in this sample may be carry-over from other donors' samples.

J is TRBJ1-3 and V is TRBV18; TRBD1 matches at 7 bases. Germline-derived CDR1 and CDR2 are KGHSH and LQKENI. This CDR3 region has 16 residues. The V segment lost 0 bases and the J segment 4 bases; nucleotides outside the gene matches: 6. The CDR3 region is CASSPPNKGAGNTIYF. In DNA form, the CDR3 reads TGTGCCAGCTCACCACCGAATAAGGGGGCAGGAAACACCATATATTTT. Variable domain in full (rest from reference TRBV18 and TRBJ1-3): NAGVMQNPRHLVRRRGQEARLRCSPMKGHSHVYWYRQLPEEGLKFMVYLQKENIIDESGMPKERFSAEFPKEGPSILRIQQVVRGDSAAYFCASSPPNKGAGNTIYFGEGSWLTVV.

The CDR3 here is CASSLDAGGPAEQYF. CDR3 bases: TGCGCCAGCAGCTTGGACGCGGGAGGGCCCGCCGAGCAGTACTTC. V and J are TRBV5-1 and TRBJ2-7; 9 bases fit TRBD2. The CDR3 is 15 residues long. Trimming took 0 bases from V and 6 from J; bases not matched to a gene: 7. Per the germline V gene, CDR1 is SGHRS and CDR2 is YFSETQ.

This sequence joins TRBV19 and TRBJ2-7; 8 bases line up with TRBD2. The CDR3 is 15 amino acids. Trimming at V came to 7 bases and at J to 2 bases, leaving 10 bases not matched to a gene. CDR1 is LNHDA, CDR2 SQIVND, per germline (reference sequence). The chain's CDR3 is CASTPRGAGAYEQYF. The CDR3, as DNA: TGTGCCAGTACCCCGAGGGGAGCGGGGGCCTACGAGCAGTACTTC.

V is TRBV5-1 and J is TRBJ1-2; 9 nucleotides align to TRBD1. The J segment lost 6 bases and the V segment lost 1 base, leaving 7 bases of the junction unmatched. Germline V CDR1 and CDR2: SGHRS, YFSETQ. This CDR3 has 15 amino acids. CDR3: CASSLSTGGANGYTF. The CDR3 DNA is TGCGCCAGCAGCTTGTCCACAGGGGGCGCGAATGGCTACACCTTC.

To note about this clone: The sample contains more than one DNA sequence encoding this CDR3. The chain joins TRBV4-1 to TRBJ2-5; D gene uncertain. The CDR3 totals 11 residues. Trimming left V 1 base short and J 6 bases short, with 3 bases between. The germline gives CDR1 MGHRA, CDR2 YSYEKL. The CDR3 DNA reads TGCGCCAGCAGCCAAGGAAAGACCCAGTACTTC. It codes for CASSQGKTQYF.

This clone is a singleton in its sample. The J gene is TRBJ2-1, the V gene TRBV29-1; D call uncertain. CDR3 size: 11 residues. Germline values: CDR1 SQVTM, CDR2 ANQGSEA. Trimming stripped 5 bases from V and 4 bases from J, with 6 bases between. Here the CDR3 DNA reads TGCAGCGTTACCACGTACAATGAGCAGTTCTTC. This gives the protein CSVTTYNEQFF.

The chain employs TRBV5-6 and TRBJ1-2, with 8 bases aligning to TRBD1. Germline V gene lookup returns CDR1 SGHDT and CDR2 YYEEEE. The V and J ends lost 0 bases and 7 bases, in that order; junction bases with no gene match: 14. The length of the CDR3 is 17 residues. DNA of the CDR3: TGTGCCAGCAGCTTGGGGCATTCCCCTTCAGGGGGCGGTGGCTACACCTTC. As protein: CASSLGHSPSGGGGYTF.

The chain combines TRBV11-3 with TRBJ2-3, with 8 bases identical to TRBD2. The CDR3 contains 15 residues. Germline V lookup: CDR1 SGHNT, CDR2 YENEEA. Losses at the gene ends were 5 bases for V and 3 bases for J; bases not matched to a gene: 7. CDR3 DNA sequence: TGTGCCAGCAGCCCCGGGACTAGTCTTACAGATACGCAGTATTTT. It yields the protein CASSPGTSLTDTQYF.

Here the CDR3 reads CASSQGPGVQETQYF. The CDR3 region has the DNA TGTGCCAGCAGCCAAGGTCCGGGGGTCCAAGAGACCCAGTACTTC. The J gene is TRBJ2-5, the V gene TRBV4-2, with D tentatively TRBD2 (6 bases). The germline V gene encodes CDR1 LGHNA and CDR2 YNFKEQ. The length of the CDR3 is 15 residues. Trimming shortened V by 1 base and J by 1 base, and 10 bases separated the two germline ends.

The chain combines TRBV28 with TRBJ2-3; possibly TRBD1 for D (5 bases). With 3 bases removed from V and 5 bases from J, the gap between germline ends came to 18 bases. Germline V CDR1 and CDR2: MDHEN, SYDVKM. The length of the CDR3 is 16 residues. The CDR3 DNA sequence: TGTGCCAGCAGTTTCTCGCAGGGCGTCGGCAAAGATACGCAGTATTTT. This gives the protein CASSFSQGVGKDTQYF.